These 5 T cell receptor beta chains came from one sample sequenced in a study of persistence of HIV-infected CD4 T cells. No antigen is known for these receptors. Nonspecific anti-CD3/anti-CD28 bead stimulation represents the broad CD4+ T cell repertoire. Sorting of responding CD4+ T cells relied on upregulated CD40 ligand together with CD69. Sequencing used immunoSEQ version 4 in survey mode. Libraries were prepared by immunoSEQ multiplex PCR; TCRdb keeps only in-frame clonotypes and omits some of them. The sample yields about 43,000 clones, more than 80% seen once. The sequences come from CD4+ T cells sorted from PBMCs after roughly 18-hour stimulation, collected from a patient who received antiretroviral therapy. The receptors here all came from an adult man with HIV who was CMV-seropositive.

The chain recombines TRBV3-1 (or the pseudogene TRBV3-2) with TRBJ1-2; D uncertain. There are 17 residues in the CDR3. V dropped 0 bases and J dropped 1 base, with 15 bases sitting between them. Germline V gene sequence: CDR1 LGHDT, CDR2 YNNKEL (reference sequence). CDR3 DNA sequence: TGTGCCAGCAGCCAAGAAATGAGTGGCGCGGATAACTATGGCTACACCTTC. This codes for CASSQEMSGADNYGYTF.

The genes are TRBV7-8 and TRBJ2-7, with D possibly matching TRBD1 (5 bases). Trimming cost V 0 bases and J 9 bases, with 15 bases left between them. CDR1 is SGHVS and CDR2 is FQNEAQ in the germline V gene. The CDR3 has 14 amino acids. CDR3 sequence: CASSLATTTQGQYF. Written as DNA, the CDR3 is TGTGCCAGCAGCTTAGCAACTACGACCCAGGGGCAGTACTTC.

This chain uses TRBV5-1 with TRBJ1-4; D is undetermined. V was clipped by 4 bases and J by 5 bases, with 15 bases between them. Per the germline V gene, CDR1 is SGHRS and CDR2 is YFSETQ. This CDR3 has 15 amino acids. This CDR3 reads CASSPRGLSNEKLFF. The CDR3 nucleotides read TGCGCCAGCAGCCCGAGAGGGCTTAGCAATGAAAAACTGTTTTTT. Combining the CDR3 with reference TRBV5-1 and TRBJ1-4 gives the whole variable domain KAGVTQTPRYLIKTRGQQVTLSCSPISGHRSVSWYQQTPGQGLQFLFEYFSETQRNKGNFPGRFSGRQFSNSRSEMNVSTLELGDSALYLCASSPRGLSNEKLFFGSGTQLSVL.

The chain combines TRBV7-2 with TRBJ1-1; 9 bases match TRBD1. J lost 3 bases, V lost 5 bases, and 4 bases had no gene match. The CDR3 spans 14 residues. Germline CDR1 reads SGHTA; CDR2 reads FQGNSA. CDR3 loop: CASSPGTGHTEAFF. DNA of the CDR3: TGTGCCAGCAGCCCCGGGACAGGGCACACTGAAGCTTTCTTT.

J is TRBJ2-7 and V is TRBV5-1; D tentatively fits TRBD1 or TRBD2 (6 bases each). CDR3 length: 15 amino acids. The V gene lost 2 bases and the J gene lost 1 base, with 13 bases spanning the gap. The V gene's germline CDR1 is SGHRS and CDR2 YFSETQ. The DNA of the CDR3 is TGCGCCAGCAGCTTCACGGGGGCAGAGTCCTACGAGCAGTACTTC. Its protein product is CASSFTGAESYEQYF.